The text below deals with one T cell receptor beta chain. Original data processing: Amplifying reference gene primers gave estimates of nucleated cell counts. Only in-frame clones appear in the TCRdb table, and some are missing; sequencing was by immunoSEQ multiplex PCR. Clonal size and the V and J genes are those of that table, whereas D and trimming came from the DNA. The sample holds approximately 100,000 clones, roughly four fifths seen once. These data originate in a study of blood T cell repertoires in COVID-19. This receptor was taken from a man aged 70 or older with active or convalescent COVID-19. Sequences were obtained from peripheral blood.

The CDR3 nucleotides are TGTGCCAGCAGTAAGGGACAGGGGGCCAACTACGAGCAGTACTTC. Protein: CASSKGQGANYEQYF. The rearrangement uses TRBV5-4 and TRBJ2-7; 12 positions match TRBD1. Unmatched junction bases numbered 6, after V lost 5 bases and J lost 3 bases. CDR1 and CDR2 (germline): SGHNT, YYREEE (reference sequence). The CDR3 sequence is 15 residues long.